This entry lists 7 T cell receptor beta chains sequenced from one sample in a study of T-cell memory formation after mild COVID-19. TCRdb re-called the 5' RACE reads with MiXCR, one entry per CDR3 protein. The profile shows about 130,000 distinct CDR3 sequences, roughly 6% of them singletons. The sequenced sample consisted of PBMCs or a T cell subset sorted from them (not recorded which). These receptors originate from an adult woman who had mild COVID-19 (a few samples of this study predate the infection). Cell type and time point are not known.

This clonotype has at least ten counts. The chain recombines TRBV4-1 with TRBJ1-6; 7 bases line up with TRBD1. The CDR3 extends over 16 amino acids. Per germline, CDR1 MGHRA and CDR2 YSYEKL. Unmatched junction bases numbered 8, after V lost 1 base and J lost 8 bases. This chain's CDR3 is CASSQGLRDRHSPLHF. The CDR3 DNA is TGCGCCAGCAGCCAAGGCCTCCGGGACAGACATTCACCCCTCCACTTT.

This clonotype has more than one count but fewer than ten. This chain links TRBV12-3 or TRBV12-4 with TRBJ1-1; D not resolved. The V gene lost 7 bases and the J gene lost 0 bases, with 21 bases spanning the gap. The CDR3 length is 17 residues. CDR3 sequence reads: CASTSTATGPLNTEAFF. The CDR3 DNA sequence: TGTGCCAGCACCTCCACCGCTACCGGGCCCTTGAACACTGAAGCTTTCTTT.

The chain combines TRBV9 with TRBJ2-3; TRBD1 or TRBD2 may be the D gene (5 bases each). CDR3 size: 13 residues. Germline V CDR1 and CDR2: SGDLS, YYNGEE. V dropped 4 bases and J dropped 10 bases, with 16 bases sitting between them. CDR3 amino acids: CASSPMQLGAQYF. CDR3 coding DNA: TGTGCCAGCAGCCCGATGCAACTAGGGGCGCAGTATTTT.

This clonotype was seen ten or more times. The gene calls are TRBV3-1 and TRBJ1-2; TRBD1 might be the D (6 bases). Trimming removed 1 base at V and 6 bases at J, with 21 bases between. CDR1 is LGHDT, CDR2 YNNKEL, per germline (reference sequence). This CDR3 contains 17 residues. The CDR3 protein is CASSQGLIGGQGNGYTF. For the CDR3, the DNA is TGTGCCAGCAGCCAAGGTCTAATCGGGGGCCAAGGGAATGGCTACACCTTC.

This clonotype has a handful of counts. V and J are TRBV6-5 and TRBJ1-2; D gene uncertain. The CDR3 sequence is 12 residues long. Trimming left V 8 bases short and J 8 bases short, with 15 bases between. Germline V gene data show CDR1 as MNHEY and CDR2 as SVGAGI. This CDR3 reads CASGFSPRGYTF. CDR3 coding DNA: TGTGCCAGCGGATTCTCCCCAAGGGGCTACACCTTC.

The V gene is TRBV3-1, the J gene TRBJ1-4; tentative D call: TRBD1 (5 bases). Trimming left V 4 bases short and J 5 bases short, with 11 bases between. This CDR3 region has 14 residues. CDR1 is LGHDT, CDR2 YNNKEL, per germline (reference sequence). The CDR3: CASSLGTQNEKLFF. DNA of the CDR3: TGTGCCAGCAGCCTCGGGACCCAAAATGAAAAACTGTTTTTT.

The chain couples TRBV6-5 to TRBJ2-7, with D possibly TRBD2 on 6 matching bases. Trimming shortened V by 0 bases and J by 3 bases, and 12 bases separated the two germline ends. CDR1 and CDR2 (germline): MNHEY, SVGAGI. This CDR3 has 15 residues. The DNA for the CDR3 is TGTGCCAGCAGTTACTCGAGAGGGCGGGACTACGAGCAGTACTTC. Translated, it gives CASSYSRGRDYEQYF.